This paragraph covers one T cell receptor beta chain sequence. In the original workflow: Reference gene primer amplification gave estimated nucleated cell counts. Sequencing was performed with immunoSEQ multiplex PCR; in TCRdb, only in-frame clones are kept and a portion is missing. The V and J calls and clone size come from that table; D and trimming were worked out from the DNA. This table has about half a million clones, 70% to 90% appearing once. Germline V gives CDR1 MGHDK, CDR2 SYGVNS. This CDR3 is 14 amino acids long. The V gene end was trimmed by 3 bases and the J gene end by 5 bases; junction bases not matched to a gene: 2. These data originate in a study of blood T cell repertoires in COVID-19. Study summary: T cells, B-cell-depleted T cells, or PBMCs provided the cDNA or gDNA that served as material.

The sequenced sample was PBMCs or T cells enriched from blood (not recorded which). The TCR originated in an older woman who had recovered from COVID-19. The chain links TRBV25-1 to TRBJ2-7, with 12 bases matching TRBD1. CDR3: CASSEGQGANEQYF. Here the CDR3 DNA reads TGTGCCAGCAGTGAGGGACAGGGGGCAAACGAGCAGTACTTC.